The source of this TCR beta chain is a study of blood T cell repertoires in COVID-19. At the level of the study: Recovery meant two consecutive negative NP/OP PCR tests, professional clearance, or resolved symptoms.

In the original analysis: Amplification of reference gene primers provided the estimated nucleated cell counts. Profiled with immunoSEQ multiplex PCR; TCRdb holds only in-frame clones, not every one. The D gene and trimming were derived from the DNA, and the V and J assignments and clone size from that table. The repertoire holds about 210,000 clones, with about 86% as singletons. Participants were placed into cohorts based on the clinical history they reported. There are 12 residues in the CDR3. The germline CDR1 and CDR2 sequences are SNHLY and FYNNEI. Trimming removed 6 bases from V and 7 bases from J, with 7 bases in between.

Material for sequencing was PBMCs or T cells enriched from blood (not recorded which). The sequence derives from a woman aged 40 to 50 in a cohort exposed to, infected with or recovered from COVID-19 (not recorded which). J is TRBJ1-6 and V is TRBV2; D ambiguous. The CDR3 reads CASRVRNSPLHF. CDR3 nucleotide sequence: TGTGCCAGCAGGGTCAGGAATTCACCCCTCCACTTT.